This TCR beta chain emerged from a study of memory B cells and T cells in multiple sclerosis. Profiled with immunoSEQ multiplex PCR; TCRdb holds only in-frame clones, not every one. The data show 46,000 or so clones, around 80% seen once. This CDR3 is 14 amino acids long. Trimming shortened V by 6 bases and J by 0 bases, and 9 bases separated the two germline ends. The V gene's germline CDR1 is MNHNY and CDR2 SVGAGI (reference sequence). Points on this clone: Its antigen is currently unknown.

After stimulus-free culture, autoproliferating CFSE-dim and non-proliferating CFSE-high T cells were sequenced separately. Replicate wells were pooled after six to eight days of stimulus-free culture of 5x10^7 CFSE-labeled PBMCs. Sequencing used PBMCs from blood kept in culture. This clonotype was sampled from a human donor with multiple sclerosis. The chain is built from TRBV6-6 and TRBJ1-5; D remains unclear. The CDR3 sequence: CASSPNHSNQPQHF. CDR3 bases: TGTGCCAGCAGCCCCAACCATAGCAATCAGCCCCAGCATTTT.